Listed here are 7 T cell receptor beta chains from one sample, sequenced in a study of Graves' ophthalmopathy and Graves' hyperthyroidism. Amplification of the TCR beta CDR3 regions used RNA transcripts (as template). An initial RT-PCR round employing HTBI primers preceded a second-round multiplex PCR. TCRdb called the multiplex PCR reads again in MiXCR, with one record for every CDR3 protein. The data contain 230,000 or so distinct CDR3 sequences, roughly 50% of them seen just once; the ten biggest clones take up about half. The sample taken for sequencing was peripheral blood. All receptors come from an adult man with Graves' ophthalmopathy.

The chain recombines TRBV3-1 with TRBJ2-5; no clear D gene. Germline lookup yields CDR1 LGHDT and CDR2 YNNKEL (reference sequence). The CDR3 totals 11 residues. V was cut by 3 bases and J by 5 bases, with 4 bases left in between. The DNA of the CDR3 is TGTGCCAGCAGCCAGATGGAGACCCAGTACTTC. Translation gives CASSQMETQYF.

The table lists this clonotype with a few counts. CDR3 coding DNA: TGTGCCAGCAGTCCTGCTAGCGGCTCCTACGAGCAGTACTTC. It codes for CASSPASGSYEQYF. The chain is built from TRBV7-2 and TRBJ2-7; the match to TRBD2 covers 7 bases. Germline V gene lookup returns CDR1 SGHTA and CDR2 FQGNSA. V shed 6 bases and J 0 bases; nucleotides not matched to a gene: 5. This CDR3 has 14 residues.

The V call is TRBV7-2, the J call TRBJ1-3; tentative D call: TRBD1 (5 bases). Between the trimmed V and J ends, which lost 5 bases and 2 bases, there was a span of 13 bases. The CDR3 spans 15 residues. CDR1 and CDR2 from the germline V gene are SGHTA and FQGNSA. For the CDR3, the DNA is TGTGCCAGCAGCCATGGGGGACCGACTGGAAACACCATATATTTT. Amino acids: CASSHGGPTGNTIYF.

The CDR3 reads CASSVRQGSRAEAFF. In DNA, the CDR3 is TGTGCCAGCAGTGTGAGACAGGGATCAAGGGCTGAAGCTTTCTTT. The genes are TRBV12-3 or TRBV12-4 and TRBJ1-1; the match to TRBD1 covers 7 bases. The length of the CDR3 is 15 residues. With 5 bases clipped from V and 6 bases from J, the junction kept 12 bases outside the gene matches.

The chain couples TRBV19 to TRBJ1-2; a weak D match, TRBD1 (5 bases). The CDR3 has 14 amino acids. Trimming shortened V by 3 bases and J by 0 bases, and 8 bases separated the two germline ends. The germline gives CDR1 LNHDA, CDR2 SQIVND (reference sequence). CDR3 amino acids: CASSIGAANYGYTF. The CDR3 region has the DNA TGTGCCAGTAGTATTGGGGCAGCTAACTATGGCTACACCTTC.

This clonotype occurred a few times. V is TRBV19 and J is TRBJ1-5; perhaps TRBD1 as D (6 bases). V lost 3 bases, J lost 0 bases, and 15 bases lay in between. Germline-derived CDR1 and CDR2 are LNHDA and SQIVND (reference sequence). The CDR3 contains 17 residues. CDR3 DNA sequence: TGTGCCAGTAGTATCCACAGGGCACTTTTTAGCAATCAGCCCCAGCATTTT. This gives the protein CASSIHRALFSNQPQHF.

As for this clonotype: A junction boundary mismatches the germline segment, possibly from a read error. This rearrangement joins TRBV7-6 to TRBJ2-2, with TRBD2 as a possible D gene (5 bases). Germline V gene lookup returns CDR1 SGHVS and CDR2 FNYEAQ. This CDR3 has 13 residues. DNA of the CDR3: TGTGCCAGCAGCCAAGACCTCACCGGGGAGCTGTTTTTC. This sequence encodes CASSQDLTGELFF.